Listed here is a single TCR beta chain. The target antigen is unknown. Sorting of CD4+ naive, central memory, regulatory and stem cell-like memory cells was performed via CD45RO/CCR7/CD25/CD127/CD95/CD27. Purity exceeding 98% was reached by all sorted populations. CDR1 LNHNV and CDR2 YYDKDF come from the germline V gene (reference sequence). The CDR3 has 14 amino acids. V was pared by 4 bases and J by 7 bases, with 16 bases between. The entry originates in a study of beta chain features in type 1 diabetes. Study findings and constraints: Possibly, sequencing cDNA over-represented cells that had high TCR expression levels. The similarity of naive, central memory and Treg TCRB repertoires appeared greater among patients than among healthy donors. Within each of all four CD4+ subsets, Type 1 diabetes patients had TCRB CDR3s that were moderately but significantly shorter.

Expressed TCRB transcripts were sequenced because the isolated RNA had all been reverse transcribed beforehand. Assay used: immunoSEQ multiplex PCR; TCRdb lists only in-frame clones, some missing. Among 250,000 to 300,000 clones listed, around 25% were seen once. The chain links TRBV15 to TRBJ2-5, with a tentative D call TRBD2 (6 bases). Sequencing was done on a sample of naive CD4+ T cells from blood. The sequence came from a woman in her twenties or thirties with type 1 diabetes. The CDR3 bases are TGTGCCACCAGCAAGCGGGTGTCCGGTGGGACCCAGTACTTC. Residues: CATSKRVSGGTQYF.